These 30 T cell receptor beta chains were sequenced from one sample in a study of T-cell memory formation after mild COVID-19. Each CDR3 protein is one row after TCRdb ran MiXCR on the 5' RACE reads. The table lists roughly 310,000 distinct CDR3 sequences, 15% to 20% of them singletons. Sequencing was done on a sample of PBMCs or a T cell subset sorted from them (not recorded which). The receptors come from a man younger than 35 who had mild COVID-19 (a few samples of this study predate the infection). Cell type and time point are not known.

The chain combines TRBV10-3 with TRBJ1-3; D not resolved. The V end lost 4 bases, the J end lost 4 bases, and 20 bases lay between the germline ends. The CDR3 length is 17 residues. Germline V CDR1 and CDR2: ENHRY, SYGVKD. The CDR3 DNA reads as TGTGCCATCAGTGCGTGGGCAGCGGCTAAAGAGGGAAACACCATATATTTT. This sequence encodes CAISAWAAAKEGNTIYF.

This chain joins TRBV20-1 and TRBJ1-2; D is unclear. V lost 0 bases and J lost 8, with 13 bases in between. CDR1 DFQATT and CDR2 SNEGSKA come from the germline V gene (reference sequence). CDR3 length equals 13 residues. In nucleotides, the CDR3 is TGCAGTGCTAGAGATCTCGCGGATGGCGGCTACACCTTC. Protein: CSARDLADGGYTF.

This clonotype was seen ten or more times. The V and J genes are TRBV27 and TRBJ2-7; TRBD2 is a possible D gene (7 bases). The CDR3 has 15 residues. The V gene's germline CDR1 is MNHEY and CDR2 SMNVEV (reference sequence). The V gene lost 6 bases and the J gene lost 4 bases, with 19 bases spanning the gap. CDR3 sequence (DNA): TGTGCCAGCAGCCCCCTCGCCGCGGGGGCTTACGAGCAGTACTTC. Encoded protein: CASSPLAAGAYEQYF.

The V gene is TRBV7-2, the J gene TRBJ2-7, with a tentative D call TRBD2 (7 bases). The length of the CDR3 is 15 residues. Trimming left V 2 bases short and J 6 bases short, with 17 bases between. Germline CDR1 is SGHTA and CDR2 is FQGNSA. CDR3 loop: CASSLSVGGLLEQYF. The CDR3 nucleotides read TGTGCCAGCAGCTTATCCGTGGGGGGGCTTCTCGAGCAGTACTTC.

This clonotype was recorded many times. The chain links TRBV7-6 to TRBJ2-5; D gene ambiguous. Germline CDR1 reads SGHVS; CDR2 reads FNYEAQ. Trimming left V 1 base short and J 2 bases short, with 8 bases between. CDR3 length equals 14 residues. In nucleotides, the CDR3 is TGTGCCAGCAGCTTAGAGGGATCTCAAGAGACCCAGTACTTC. Residues: CASSLEGSQETQYF.

This clonotype was counted between two and nine times. V gene TRBV18 combines with J gene TRBJ2-5; D is unclear. CDR3 length: 13 amino acids. Germline-derived CDR1 and CDR2 are KGHSH and LQKENI. V dropped 5 bases and J dropped 1 base, with 8 bases sitting between them. This CDR3 is CASSRASQETQYF. Written as DNA, the CDR3 is TGTGCCAGCTCAAGGGCAAGCCAAGAGACCCAGTACTTC.

There are a few counts of this clonotype. The chain has TRBV20-1 and TRBJ2-3; possibly TRBD1 or TRBD2 for D (6 bases each). V was trimmed by 3 bases and J by 6 bases, leaving 13 bases between them. This CDR3 spans 13 amino acids. Per germline, CDR1 DFQATT and CDR2 SNEGSKA (reference sequence). The chain's CDR3 is CSARYGGQDTQYF. The DNA for the CDR3 is TGCAGTGCTAGGTACGGGGGCCAGGATACGCAGTATTTT.

This clonotype was counted only a few times. The rearrangement uses TRBV10-3 and TRBJ1-2, with 12 nucleotides matching TRBD1. Germline lookup yields CDR1 ENHRY and CDR2 SYGVKD. The CDR3 runs 16 residues. V lost 9 bases to trimming and J lost 7 bases; unmatched junction nucleotides: 15. The CDR3 protein is CAISEARDRGLGGYTF. CDR3 bases: TGTGCCATTTCTGAAGCCAGGGACAGGGGGCTTGGTGGCTACACCTTC.

The genes are TRBV2 and TRBJ2-3; perhaps TRBD1 as D (6 bases). The germline V and J ends were trimmed by 11 bases and 1 base, with 19 bases remaining between them. In germline, CDR1 is SNHLY, CDR2 FYNNEI. The CDR3 runs to 15 residues. Here the CDR3 DNA reads TGTGCCGACAGGATGGGGAGTGTTGGCACAGATACGCAGTATTTT. Translation: CADRMGSVGTDTQYF.

This clonotype was counted once. V gene TRBV7-6 combines with J gene TRBJ2-5, with 11 bases matching TRBD2. V gave up 3 bases and J gave up 4 bases; unmatched junction bases: 4. The CDR3 is made up of 15 amino acids. Germline V gene data show CDR1 as SGHVS and CDR2 as FNYEAQ. In DNA form, the CDR3 reads TGTGCCAGCAGCTTCGATAGCGGGGGGGGAGAGACCCAGTACTTC. Its protein is CASSFDSGGGETQYF. The whole variable domain, remainder taken from reference TRBV7-6 and TRBJ2-5, is GAGVSQSPRYKVTKRGQDVALRCDPISGHVSLYWYRQALGQGPEFLTYFNYEAQQDKSGLPNDRFSAERPEGSISTLTIQRTEQRDSAMYRCASSFDSGGGETQYFGPGTRLLVL.

Ten or more counts support this clonotype. The chain is built from TRBV6-6 and TRBJ2-5; TRBD2 matches at 13 bases. CDR3 length: 15 residues. Trimming removed 6 bases from V and 7 bases from J; junction bases left unmatched: 8. CDR1 is MNHNY and CDR2 is SVGAGI in the germline V gene (reference sequence). Written as DNA, the CDR3 is TGTGCCAGCAGGGGACTAGCGGGGAGGGCAATGACCCAGTACTTC. This encodes CASRGLAGRAMTQYF.

This clonotype occurred many times. This rearrangement joins TRBV6-6 to TRBJ1-3; TRBD1 might be the D (6 bases). The CDR3 runs 15 residues. V lost 3 bases, J lost 3 bases, and 12 bases lay in between. Looked up from germline, CDR1 is MNHNY and CDR2 is SVGAGI (reference sequence). The CDR3 here is CASSYFETGGNTIYF. For the CDR3, the DNA is TGTGCCAGCAGTTATTTCGAGACAGGTGGAAACACCATATATTTT.

This clonotype has only a few counts. The gene calls are TRBV9 and TRBJ2-7, with a possible D match to TRBD2 (5 bases). This CDR3 has 15 amino acids. Germline V gives CDR1 SGDLS, CDR2 YYNGEE. Trimming left V 0 bases short and J 2 bases short, with 12 bases between. The CDR3, as DNA: TGTGCCAGCAGCGTAGCGGCCGGGATCACCTACGAGCAGTACTTC. It encodes CASSVAAGITYEQYF.

This clonotype was counted many times. The rearrangement links TRBV15 to TRBJ2-1; TRBD2 matches at 8 bases. From germline, CDR1 is LNHNV and CDR2 YYDKDF (reference sequence). This CDR3 comprises 15 residues. Unmatched junction bases numbered 1, after V lost 1 base and J lost 2 bases. Here the CDR3 DNA reads TGTGCCACCAGCAGAGTCGGGGGGGCCTACAATGAGCAGTTCTTC. Its translation is CATSRVGGAYNEQFF.

Only a few counts were recorded for this clonotype. This sequence joins TRBV5-6 and TRBJ1-5, with 9 bases identical to TRBD1. CDR1 SGHDT and CDR2 YYEEEE come from the germline V gene. The V segment lost 1 base and the J segment 4 bases; nucleotides outside the gene matches: 3. The CDR3 consists of 15 residues. The DNA for the CDR3 is TGTGCCAGCAGCTTGTGGGACAGGGCTAATCAGCCCCAGCATTTT. This translates into CASSLWDRANQPQHF.

The chain uses TRBV12-3 or TRBV12-4 and TRBJ2-4, with D perhaps matching TRBD2 (6 bases). This CDR3 is built from 14 residues. V lost 2 bases, J lost 3 bases, and 8 bases lay in between. CDR3 DNA: TGTGCCAGCAGTTTATCGGGGGTCAAAAACATTCAGTACTTC. It specifies CASSLSGVKNIQYF.

This clonotype was counted only a few times. The CDR3 DNA is TGTGCCTGGAAGAGACTGGGCTATAATGAGCAGTTCTTC. Its translation is CAWKRLGYNEQFF. The chain recombines TRBV30 with TRBJ2-1, with D uncertain. The length of the CDR3 is 13 residues. CDR1 and CDR2 from the germline V gene are GTSNPN and SVGIG (reference sequence). Trimming shortened V by 4 bases and J by 7 bases, and 14 bases separated the two germline ends.

This clonotype occurred a few times. V gene TRBV9 combines with J gene TRBJ2-2; perhaps TRBD2 as D (5 bases). V was clipped by 3 bases and J by 5 bases, with 5 bases between them. CDR3 length equals 12 residues. Germline V gene sequence: CDR1 SGDLS, CDR2 YYNGEE. CDR3 nucleotide sequence: TGTGCCAGCAGCGGGGAGACCGGGGAGCTGTTTTTT. As protein: CASSGETGELFF.

This clonotype was seen a handful of times. The chain uses TRBV7-2 and TRBJ2-5, with 10 bases matching TRBD2. Germline V gene data show CDR1 as SGHTA and CDR2 as FQGNSA. CDR3 length: 16 residues. J lost 6 bases, V lost 5 bases, and 12 bases had no gene match. The DNA for the CDR3 is TGTGCCAGCAGCCCCCCTGATAGCGGGGGGACGAAGACCCAGTACTTC. It encodes CASSPPDSGGTKTQYF.

The chain has TRBV20-1 and TRBJ1-4; no reliable D call. The V gene's germline CDR1 is DFQATT and CDR2 SNEGSKA (reference sequence). The CDR3 sequence is 11 residues long. With 5 bases removed from V and 5 bases from J, the gap between germline ends came to 6 bases. The CDR3 nucleotides are TGCAGTGCTCCTAAGAATGAAAAACTGTTTTTT. Amino acids: CSAPKNEKLFF.

This clonotype was found a few times. The chain joins TRBV6-5 to TRBJ1-2; the D is unclear. The CDR3 loop spans 13 amino acids. Per the germline V gene, CDR1 is MNHEY and CDR2 is SVGAGI. Trimming left V 5 bases short and J 3 bases short, with 10 bases between. CDR3 sequence reads: CASSRLGDYGYTF. The CDR3 nucleotides read TGTGCCAGCAGTCGCCTTGGGGACTATGGCTACACCTTC.

This clonotype was counted at least ten times. The rearrangement links TRBV7-2 to TRBJ2-1, with 7 bases fitting TRBD1. Germline V gene lookup returns CDR1 SGHTA and CDR2 FQGNSA. V was pared by 5 bases and J by 6 bases, with 4 bases of the junction left unmatched. The CDR3 runs to 13 residues. Here the CDR3 DNA reads TGTGCCAGCAGCATGTGGGACAGCAATGAGCAGTTCTTC. Its protein product is CASSMWDSNEQFF.

This chain links TRBV5-1 with TRBJ1-1; D unresolved. The CDR3 is 15 residues long. Per germline, CDR1 SGHRS and CDR2 YFSETQ. The V and J ends lost 0 bases and 1 base respectively, with 10 bases between them. The CDR3 DNA follows: TGCGCCAGCAGCTTGGCCGGGTCGGCGAACACTGAAGCTTTCTTT. Translation gives CASSLAGSANTEAFF.

The chain links TRBV4-1 to TRBJ2-6; the D is unclear. V lost 0 bases, J lost 0 bases, and 3 bases lay in between. This CDR3 comprises 15 residues. Germline V gene sequence: CDR1 MGHRA, CDR2 YSYEKL. CDR3 in DNA: TGCGCCAGCAGCCAAGAGACCTCTGGGGCCAACGTCCTGACTTTC. Translation: CASSQETSGANVLTF.

This clonotype was seen more than once but under ten times. The rearrangement uses TRBV6-5 and TRBJ1-6; unclear D gene. CDR3 size: 13 residues. Looked up from germline, CDR1 is MNHEY and CDR2 is SVGAGI. Trimming removed 0 bases from V and 14 bases from J, with 11 bases in between. This CDR3 is CASSYSVYAALHF. CDR3 nucleotide sequence: TGTGCCAGCAGTTACTCGGTTTATGCGGCCCTCCACTTT.

The chain employs TRBV3-1 and TRBJ2-3; possibly TRBD2 for D (7 bases). V was shortened by 4 bases and J by 6 bases, with 20 bases between the two germline ends. The V gene's germline CDR1 is LGHDT and CDR2 YNNKEL (reference sequence). CDR3 length equals 16 residues. CDR3 protein: CASSPSFGGGRDTQYF. In DNA form, the CDR3 reads TGTGCCAGCAGCCCCTCCTTTGGGGGGGGCCGGGATACGCAGTATTTT.

CDR3: CASSLGTSGSTGELFF. The DNA for the CDR3 is TGTGCCAGCAGCTTGGGGACTAGCGGTAGCACCGGGGAGCTGTTTTTT. The rearrangement links TRBV7-9 to TRBJ2-2, with 11 bases aligning to TRBD2. The CDR3 length is 16 residues. V was clipped by 3 bases and J by 4 bases; unmatched bases: 4. Germline CDR1 is SEHNR and CDR2 is FQNEAQ (reference sequence).

This clonotype was counted ten times or more. The J gene is TRBJ1-2, the V gene TRBV29-1; perhaps TRBD1 as D (5 bases). V was trimmed by 8 bases and J by 4 bases, leaving 17 bases between them. The CDR3 consists of 13 residues. Looked up from germline, CDR1 is SQVTM and CDR2 is ANQGSEA. The CDR3 protein is CSINGGAAYGYTF. The CDR3, as DNA: TGCAGCATCAATGGTGGGGCAGCCTATGGCTACACCTTC.

This clonotype turned up a few times. The chain couples TRBV7-9 to TRBJ2-1; the D gene is possibly TRBD1 (5 bases). The length of the CDR3 is 14 residues. Germline V gene lookup returns CDR1 SEHNR and CDR2 FQNEAQ (reference sequence). V was cut by 5 bases and J by 6 bases, with 14 bases left in between. The CDR3 loop is CASSPGFTVNEQFF. Written as DNA, the CDR3 is TGTGCCAGCAGCCCAGGGTTTACTGTCAATGAGCAGTTCTTC.

This clonotype was recorded at least ten times. This sequence joins TRBV7-3 and TRBJ2-3; 7 bases are a match to TRBD2. The CDR3 totals 16 residues. Germline-derived CDR1 and CDR2 are SGHTA and FQGTGA. Trimming cost V 5 bases and J 2 bases; bases outside gene matches: 10. The CDR3 region has the DNA TGTGCCAGCAGCGAAGGTGGTAGCGGGCCCACAGATACGCAGTATTTT. It encodes CASSEGGSGPTDTQYF.